Listed below are T cell receptor beta chains from one sample, sequenced in a study of CD8+ T cells in alopecia areata. Some clones are missing from TCRdb's copy, which holds only in-frame ones; the method was immunoSEQ multiplex PCR. The data contain around 140,000 clones, around 49% of them singletons. This material consisted of CD4+ T cells sorted from blood, taken at week 0. Receptors originate from a human donor with alopecia areata. The conserved cysteine and the conserved F or W are not part of the CDR3 here. D genes are given only for firm matches.

V gene	J gene	D gene	CDR3 protein
TRBV30	TRBJ1-3	TRBD1	AWGHRGEAGNTIY
TRBV10-3	TRBJ2-5	TRBD2	AISGEGETQY
TRBV30	TRBJ2-7	TRBD2	AWSDQGLAGRPYEQY
TRBV15	TRBJ2-5	NA	ATSRASSGWETQY
TRBV9	TRBJ1-1	NA	ASSVAVNTEAF
TRBV27	TRBJ2-2	NA	ASSLFRAGELF
TRBV7-9	TRBJ2-7	NA	ASSDSLLEQY
TRBV29-1	TRBJ1-1	NA	SVELRGKAF
TRBV10-3	TRBJ2-1	NA	AISGNNEQF
TRBV30	TRBJ1-5	NA	AWSVPGGNQPQH
TRBV19	TRBJ2-6	NA	ASRKLQGGGANVLT
TRBV5-6	TRBJ2-1	TRBD2	ASSFVFREAYNEQF
TRBV29-1	TRBJ1-4	NA	SASRGPNEKLF
TRBV9	TRBJ2-2	NA	ASSGETNTGELF
TRBV29-1	TRBJ2-7	NA	SVQAGDEQY
TRBV5-1	TRBJ1-1	NA	ASRPDTGVTLNTEAF
TRBV29-1	TRBJ1-3	NA	SVASPSSGNTIY
TRBV27	TRBJ1-2	NA	ASKMGFRYT
TRBV7-6	TRBJ2-5	NA	ASSLAGSAVETQY
TRBV29-1	TRBJ1-4	NA	SARGANEKLF
TRBV29-1	TRBJ1-1	TRBD1	SVANGQGTEAF
TRBV13	TRBJ1-2	NA	ASSSLGRFFGYT
TRBV5-4	TRBJ1-2	TRBD1	ASSFDPGQVNYGYT
TRBV4-3	TRBJ2-1	TRBD2	ASSQAGRNGDEQF
TRBV30	NA	NA	AWYRTNRNEQY
TRBV30	TRBJ2-7	TRBD1	ASTRDRQTYEQY
TRBV5-1	TRBJ1-1	NA	ASSWTGGREAF
TRBV27	TRBJ1-4	NA	ASSPLGATEKLF
TRBV7-8	TRBJ2-3	NA	ASIPRGVSSTDTQY
TRBV6-6	TRBJ2-7	TRBD2	ASSYVGGGTSYEQY
TRBV30	TRBJ2-5	NA	AWKGGKETQY
TRBV12-5	TRBJ1-2	NA	ASGLSGGYT
TRBV30	TRBJ1-5	NA	AWSEAGDQPQH
TRBV4-3	TRBJ1-3	NA	ASSQEAGSGNTIY
TRBV29-1	TRBJ1-2	NA	SAEGGAGGYT
TRBV5-4	TRBJ2-5	NA	ASSGASRRETQY
TRBV30	TRBJ1-5	NA	AWTPPRGRNQPQH
TRBV29-1	TRBJ2-7	TRBD2	SARTRAGSNSYEQY